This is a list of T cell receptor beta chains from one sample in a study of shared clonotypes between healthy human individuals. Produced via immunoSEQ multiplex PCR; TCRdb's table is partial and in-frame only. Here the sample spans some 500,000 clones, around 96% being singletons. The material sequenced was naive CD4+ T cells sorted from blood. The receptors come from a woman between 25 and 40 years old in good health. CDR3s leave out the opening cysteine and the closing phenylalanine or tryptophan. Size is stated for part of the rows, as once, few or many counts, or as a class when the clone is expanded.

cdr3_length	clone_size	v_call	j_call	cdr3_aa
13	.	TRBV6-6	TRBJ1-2	ASSYSIGDRGGYT
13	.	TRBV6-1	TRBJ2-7	ASSDFSGGAYEQY
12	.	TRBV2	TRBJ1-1	ASRETGPNTEAF
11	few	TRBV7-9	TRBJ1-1	ASSPQGHTEAF
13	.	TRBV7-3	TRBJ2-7	ASSFWGDDSYEQY
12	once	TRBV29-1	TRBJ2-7	SVVWRERTYEQY
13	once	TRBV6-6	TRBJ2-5	ASSAPGTSQETQY
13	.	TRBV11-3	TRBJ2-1	ASSFQGAPYNEQF
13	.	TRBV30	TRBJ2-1	AWSLGSGWTRVQF
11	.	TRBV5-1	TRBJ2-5	ASSLDSRETQY
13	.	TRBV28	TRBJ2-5	ATNVLARGQETQY
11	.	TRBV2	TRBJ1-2	ASSEEWEDGYT
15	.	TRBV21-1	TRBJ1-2	ASSKTGGEGSNYGYT
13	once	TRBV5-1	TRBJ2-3	ASRQAGESTDTQY
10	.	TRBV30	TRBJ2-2	AWAHGPGELF
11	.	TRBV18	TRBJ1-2	ASSPDSGYGYT
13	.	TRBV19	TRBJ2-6	ASSIAGHGANVLT
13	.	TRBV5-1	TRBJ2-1	ASSSGLAAHNEQF
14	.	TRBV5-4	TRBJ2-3	ASRQKPGTGTDTQY
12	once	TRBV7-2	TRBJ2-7	ASSSGTLPYEQY
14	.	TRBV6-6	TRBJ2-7	ASRSAGASGAYEQY
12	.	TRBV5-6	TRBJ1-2	ASSFLGINYGYT
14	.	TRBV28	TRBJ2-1	ASRVSGGGSYNEQF
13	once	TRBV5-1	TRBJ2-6	ASSLRDSGANVLT
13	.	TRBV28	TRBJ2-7	ASSFGTYLTYEQY
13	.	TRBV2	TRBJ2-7	ASTPDGGTSYEQY
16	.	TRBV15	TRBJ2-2	ATSSPWTSGINTGELF
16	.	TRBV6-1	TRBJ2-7	ASSERGDGSGASYEQY
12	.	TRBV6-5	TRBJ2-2	ASLSGTNTGELF
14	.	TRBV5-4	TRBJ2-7	ASSLDRGWSSYEQY
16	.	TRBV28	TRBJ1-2	ASSSPGDLGLTNYGYT
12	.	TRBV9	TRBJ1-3	ASASGLSGNTIY
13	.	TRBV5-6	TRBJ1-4	ASSRRTGGYEKLF
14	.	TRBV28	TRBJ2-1	ASTLSSIAGYNEQF
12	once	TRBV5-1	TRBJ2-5	ASSLALSPETQY
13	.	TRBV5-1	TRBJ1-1	ASSQEGATVTEAF
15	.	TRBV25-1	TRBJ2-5	ASSEYSRTSGRETQY